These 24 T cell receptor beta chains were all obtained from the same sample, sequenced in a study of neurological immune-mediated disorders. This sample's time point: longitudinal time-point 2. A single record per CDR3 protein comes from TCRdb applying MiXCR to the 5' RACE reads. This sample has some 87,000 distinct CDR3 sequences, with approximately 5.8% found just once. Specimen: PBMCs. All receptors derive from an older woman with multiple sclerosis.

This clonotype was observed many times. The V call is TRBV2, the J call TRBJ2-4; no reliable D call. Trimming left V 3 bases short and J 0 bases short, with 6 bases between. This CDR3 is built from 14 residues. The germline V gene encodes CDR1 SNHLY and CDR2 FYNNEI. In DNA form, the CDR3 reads TGTGCCAGCAGTGAGGCAGAAGCCAAAAACATTCAGTACTTC. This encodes CASSEAEAKNIQYF.

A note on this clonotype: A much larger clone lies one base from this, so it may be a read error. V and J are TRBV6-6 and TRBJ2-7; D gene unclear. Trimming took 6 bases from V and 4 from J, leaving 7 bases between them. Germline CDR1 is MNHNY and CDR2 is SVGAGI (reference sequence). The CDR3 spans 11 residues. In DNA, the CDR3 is TGTGCCAGCAGCGACTGTTACGAGCAGTACTTC. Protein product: CASSDCYEQYF.

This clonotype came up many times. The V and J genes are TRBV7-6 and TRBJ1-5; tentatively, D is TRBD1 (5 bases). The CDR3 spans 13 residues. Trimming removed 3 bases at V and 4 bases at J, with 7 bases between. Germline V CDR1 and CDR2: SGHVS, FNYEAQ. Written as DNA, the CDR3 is TGTGCCAGCAGCTTGGGGCCGAATCAGCCCCAGCATTTT. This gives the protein CASSLGPNQPQHF. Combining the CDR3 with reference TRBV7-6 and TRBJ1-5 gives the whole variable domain GAGVSQSPRYKVTKRGQDVALRCDPISGHVSLYWYRQALGQGPEFLTYFNYEAQQDKSGLPNDRFSAERPEGSISTLTIQRTEQRDSAMYRCASSLGPNQPQHFGDGTRLSIL.

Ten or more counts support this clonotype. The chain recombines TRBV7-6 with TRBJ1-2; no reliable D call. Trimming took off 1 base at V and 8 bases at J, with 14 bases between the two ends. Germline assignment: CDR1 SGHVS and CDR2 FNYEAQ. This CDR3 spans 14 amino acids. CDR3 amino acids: CASSLGRGGNGYTF. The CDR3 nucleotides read TGTGCCAGCAGCTTAGGCCGAGGCGGGAACGGCTACACCTTC.

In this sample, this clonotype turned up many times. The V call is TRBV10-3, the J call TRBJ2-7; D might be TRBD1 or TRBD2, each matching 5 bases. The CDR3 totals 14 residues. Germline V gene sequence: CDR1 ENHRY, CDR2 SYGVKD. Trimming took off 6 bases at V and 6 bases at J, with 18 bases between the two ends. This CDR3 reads CAISDSSGAGEQYF. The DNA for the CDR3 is TGTGCCATCAGCGACTCGTCCGGGGCCGGCGAGCAGTACTTC.

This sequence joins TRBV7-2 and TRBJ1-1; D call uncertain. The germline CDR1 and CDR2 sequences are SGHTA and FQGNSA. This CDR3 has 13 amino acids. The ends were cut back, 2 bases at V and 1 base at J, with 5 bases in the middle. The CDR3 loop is CASSLTRNTEAFF. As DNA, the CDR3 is TGTGCCAGCAGCTTAACCAGGAACACTGAAGCTTTCTTT.

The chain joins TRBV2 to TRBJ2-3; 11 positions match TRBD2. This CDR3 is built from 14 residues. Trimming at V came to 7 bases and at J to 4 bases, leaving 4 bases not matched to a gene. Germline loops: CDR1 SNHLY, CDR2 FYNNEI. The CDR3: CASKWTSGSDTQYF. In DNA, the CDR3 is TGTGCCAGCAAATGGACTAGCGGGTCAGATACGCAGTATTTT.

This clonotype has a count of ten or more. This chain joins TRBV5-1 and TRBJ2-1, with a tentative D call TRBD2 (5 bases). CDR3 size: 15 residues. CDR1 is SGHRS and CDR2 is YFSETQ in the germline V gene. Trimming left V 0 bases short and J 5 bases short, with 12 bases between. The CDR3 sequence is CASSLAGSGNNEQFF. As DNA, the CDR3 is TGCGCCAGCAGCTTGGCCGGGTCGGGAAACAATGAGCAGTTCTTC.

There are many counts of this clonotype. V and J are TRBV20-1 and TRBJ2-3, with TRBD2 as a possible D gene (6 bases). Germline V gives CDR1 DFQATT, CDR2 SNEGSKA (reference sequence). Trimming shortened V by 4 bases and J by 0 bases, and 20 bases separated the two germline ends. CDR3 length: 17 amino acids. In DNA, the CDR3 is TGCAGTGCTACACAAAAATGGGGGAGCGGGAGCACAGATACGCAGTATTTT. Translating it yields CSATQKWGSGSTDTQYF.

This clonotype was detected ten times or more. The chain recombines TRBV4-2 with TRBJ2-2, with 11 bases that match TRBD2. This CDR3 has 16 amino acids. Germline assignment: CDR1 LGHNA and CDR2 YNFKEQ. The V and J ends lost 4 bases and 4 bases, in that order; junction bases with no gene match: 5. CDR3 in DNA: TGTGCCAGCAGCCCCCGACTAGCGGGGAGCACCGGGGAGCTGTTTTTT. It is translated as CASSPRLAGSTGELFF.

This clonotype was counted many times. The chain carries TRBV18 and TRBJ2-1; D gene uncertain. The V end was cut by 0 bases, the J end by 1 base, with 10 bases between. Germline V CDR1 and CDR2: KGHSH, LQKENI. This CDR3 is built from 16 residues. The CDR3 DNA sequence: TGTGCCAGCTCACCACCATGGGATTTTTCCTACAATGAGCAGTTCTTC. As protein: CASSPPWDFSYNEQFF.

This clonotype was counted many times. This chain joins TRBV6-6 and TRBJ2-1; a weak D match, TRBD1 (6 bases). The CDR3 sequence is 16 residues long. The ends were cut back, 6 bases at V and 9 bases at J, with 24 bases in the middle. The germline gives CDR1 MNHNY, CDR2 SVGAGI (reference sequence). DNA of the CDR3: TGTGCCAGCAGCAATACAGGGTTGGGAATACAACGTGAGCAGTTCTTC. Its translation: CASSNTGLGIQREQFF.

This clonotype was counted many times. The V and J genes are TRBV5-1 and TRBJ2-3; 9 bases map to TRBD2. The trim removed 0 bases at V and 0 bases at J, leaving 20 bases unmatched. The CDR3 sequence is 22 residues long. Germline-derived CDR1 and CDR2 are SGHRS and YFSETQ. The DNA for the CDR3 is TGCGCCAGCAGCTTGGGGTCGCGGCTAGCGGGGCCGAAGCGGTTAAGCACAGATACGCAGTATTTT. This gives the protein CASSLGSRLAGPKRLSTDTQYF.

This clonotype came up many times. Here the CDR3 DNA reads TGCGCCAGCAGCCAAGATCCGGACAGGGGGCTTCTCAATCAGCCCCAGCATTTT. It specifies CASSQDPDRGLLNQPQHF. The chain employs TRBV4-1 and TRBJ1-5; TRBD1 agrees at 11 bases. CDR3 length: 18 residues. In germline, CDR1 is MGHRA, CDR2 YSYEKL. V lost 0 bases to trimming and J lost 3 bases; unmatched junction nucleotides: 7.

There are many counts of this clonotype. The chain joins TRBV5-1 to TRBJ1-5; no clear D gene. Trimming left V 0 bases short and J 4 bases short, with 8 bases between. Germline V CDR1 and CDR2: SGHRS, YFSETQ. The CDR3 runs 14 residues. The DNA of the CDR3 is TGCGCCAGCAGCTTGGGTATAGAGAATCAGCCCCAGCATTTT. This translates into CASSLGIENQPQHF.

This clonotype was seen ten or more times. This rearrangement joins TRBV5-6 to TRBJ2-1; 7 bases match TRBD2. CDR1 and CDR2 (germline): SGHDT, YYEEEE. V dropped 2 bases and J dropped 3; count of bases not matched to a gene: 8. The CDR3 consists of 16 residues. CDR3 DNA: TGTGCCAGCAGCTTTGGCGGCGGGGGATTCTACAATGAGCAGTTCTTC. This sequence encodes CASSFGGGGFYNEQFF.

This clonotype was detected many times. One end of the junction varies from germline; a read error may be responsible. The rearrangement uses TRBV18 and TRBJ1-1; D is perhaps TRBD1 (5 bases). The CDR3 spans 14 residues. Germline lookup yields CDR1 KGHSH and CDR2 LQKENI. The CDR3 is CASSPPGANTEAFF. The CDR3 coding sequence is TGTGCCAGCTCACCACCAGGGGCAAACACTGAAGCCTTCTTT. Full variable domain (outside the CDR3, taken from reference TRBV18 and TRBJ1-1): NAGVMQNPRHLVRRRGQEARLRCSPMKGHSHVYWYRQLPEEGLKFMVYLQKENIIDESGMPKERFSAEFPKEGPSILRIQQVVRGDSAAYFCASSPPGANTEAFFGQGTRLTVV.

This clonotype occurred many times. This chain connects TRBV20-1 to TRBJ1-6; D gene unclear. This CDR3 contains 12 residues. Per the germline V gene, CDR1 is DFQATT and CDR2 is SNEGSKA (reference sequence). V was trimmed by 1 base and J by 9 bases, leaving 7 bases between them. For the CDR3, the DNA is TGCAGTGCTAGAGGGTCGGGTTCACCCCTCCACTTT. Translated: CSARGSGSPLHF.

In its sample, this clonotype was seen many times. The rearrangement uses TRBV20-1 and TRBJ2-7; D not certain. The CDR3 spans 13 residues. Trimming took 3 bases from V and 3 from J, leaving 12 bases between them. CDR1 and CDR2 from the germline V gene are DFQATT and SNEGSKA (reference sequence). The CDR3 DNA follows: TGCAGTGCTAGCTACCGAACCGGCTACGAGCAGTACTTC. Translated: CSASYRTGYEQYF.

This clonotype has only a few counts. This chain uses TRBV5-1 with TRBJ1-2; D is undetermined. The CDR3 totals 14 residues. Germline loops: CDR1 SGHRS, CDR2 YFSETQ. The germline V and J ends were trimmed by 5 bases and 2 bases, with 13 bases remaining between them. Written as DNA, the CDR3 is TGCGCCAGCAGTCTTGGGCCACCCAACTATGGCTACACCTTC. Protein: CASSLGPPNYGYTF. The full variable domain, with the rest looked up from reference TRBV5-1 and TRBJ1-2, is KAGVTQTPRYLIKTRGQQVTLSCSPISGHRSVSWYQQTPGQGLQFLFEYFSETQRNKGNFPGRFSGRQFSNSRSEMNVSTLELGDSALYLCASSLGPPNYGYTFGSGTRLTVV.

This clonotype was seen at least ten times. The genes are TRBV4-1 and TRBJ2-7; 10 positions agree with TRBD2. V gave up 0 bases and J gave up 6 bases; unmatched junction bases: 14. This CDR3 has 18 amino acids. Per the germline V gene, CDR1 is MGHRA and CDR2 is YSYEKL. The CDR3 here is CASSQDSGGTLSMGEQYF. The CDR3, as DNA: TGCGCCAGCAGCCAAGATAGCGGGGGGACATTAAGCATGGGCGAGCAGTACTTC.

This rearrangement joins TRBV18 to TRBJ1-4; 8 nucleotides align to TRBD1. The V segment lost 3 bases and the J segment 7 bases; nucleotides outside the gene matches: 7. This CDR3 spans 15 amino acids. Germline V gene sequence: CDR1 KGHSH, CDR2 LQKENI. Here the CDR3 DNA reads TGTGCCAGCTCACCCCGCCGGACAGGGTTTGAAAAACTGTTTTTT. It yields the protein CASSPRRTGFEKLFF.

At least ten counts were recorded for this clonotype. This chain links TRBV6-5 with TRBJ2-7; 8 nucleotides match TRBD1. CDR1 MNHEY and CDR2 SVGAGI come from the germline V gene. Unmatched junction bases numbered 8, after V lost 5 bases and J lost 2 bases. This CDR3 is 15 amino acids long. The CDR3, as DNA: TGTGCCAGCAGTACCATGACAGGGGCACCCTACGAGCAGTACTTC. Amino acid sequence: CASSTMTGAPYEQYF.

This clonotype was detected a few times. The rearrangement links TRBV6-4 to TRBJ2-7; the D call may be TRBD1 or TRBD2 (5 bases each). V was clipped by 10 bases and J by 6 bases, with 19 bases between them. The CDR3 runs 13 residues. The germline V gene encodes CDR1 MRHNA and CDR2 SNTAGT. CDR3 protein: CATRSEGTGEQYF. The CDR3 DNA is TGTGCCACCAGAAGTGAGGGGACCGGCGAGCAGTACTTC.